This T cell receptor (beta chain) was sequenced for a study of monozygotic twins with cystic fibrosis. The study's findings and limits: Co-twins had the most similar V usage for 13 of 16 pairs, J for 8. Monozygotic CF twin pairs shared significantly more nucleotide-identical clonotypes than unrelated CF individuals did. Clonality was generally low (median roughly 0.009), higher in the most severe patients.

TCRdb keeps only in-frame clones here, not all; method: immunoSEQ multiplex PCR. The sample has roughly 32,000 clones; just over 95% are singletons. V shed 4 bases and J shed 4 bases, with 13 bases lying between them. Germline V CDR1 and CDR2: SGHRS, YFSETQ. The CDR3 runs to 14 residues. Regarding this clone: Its antigen is still unknown.

This receptor was identified in a girl aged 2 to 10 with cystic fibrosis. The sequenced material came from blood. The genes are TRBV5-1 and TRBJ2-3, with D perhaps assigned TRBD1 or TRBD2 (6 bases each). In nucleotides, the CDR3 is TGCGCCAGCAGCCCCGACGGGGGCGCAGATACGCAGTATTTT. Translating it yields CASSPDGGADTQYF.